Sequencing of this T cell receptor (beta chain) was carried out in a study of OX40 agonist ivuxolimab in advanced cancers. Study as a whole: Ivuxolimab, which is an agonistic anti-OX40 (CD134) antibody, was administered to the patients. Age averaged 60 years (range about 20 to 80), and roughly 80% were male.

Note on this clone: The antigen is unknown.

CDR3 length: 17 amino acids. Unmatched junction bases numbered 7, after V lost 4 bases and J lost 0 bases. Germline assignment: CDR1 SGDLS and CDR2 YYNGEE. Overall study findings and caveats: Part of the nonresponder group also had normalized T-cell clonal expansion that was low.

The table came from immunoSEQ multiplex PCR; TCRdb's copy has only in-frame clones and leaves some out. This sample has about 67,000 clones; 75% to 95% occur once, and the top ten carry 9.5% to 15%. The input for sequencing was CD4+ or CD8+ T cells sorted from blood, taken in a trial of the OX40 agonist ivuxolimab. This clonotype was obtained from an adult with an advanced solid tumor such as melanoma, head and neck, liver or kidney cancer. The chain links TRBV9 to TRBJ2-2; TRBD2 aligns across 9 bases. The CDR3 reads CASSIRRLAANTGELFF. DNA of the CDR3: TGTGCCAGCAGCATAAGACGACTAGCGGCGAACACCGGGGAGCTGTTTTTT.